The 13 T cell receptor beta chains in this list originate from one sample, sequenced in a study of T cells in localized non-small cell lung cancer. The method was immunoSEQ multiplex PCR; TCRdb's version includes in-frame clones alone and lacks a portion of them. The repertoire holds over 25,000 clones, 92% seen once, with approximately 2% in the top ten. Specimen: peripheral blood, collected before any cancer treatment. Receptors originate from a female donor over 55 with stage I lung adenocarcinoma.

The V call is TRBV5-6, the J call TRBJ2-3; the match to TRBD1 covers 7 bases. In germline, CDR1 is SGHDT, CDR2 YYEEEE. CDR3 size: 13 residues. V dropped 4 bases and J dropped 5; count of bases not matched to a gene: 4. CDR3 coding DNA: TGTGCCAGCAGCGGGACAGCGTTAGATACGCAGTATTTT. Protein product: CASSGTALDTQYF.

This sequence joins TRBV14 and TRBJ1-1, with 8 bases lining up with TRBD1. The CDR3 totals 18 residues. CDR1 is SGHDN and CDR2 is FVKESK in the germline V gene. V trimming: 6 bases; J trimming: 1 base; junction bases outside the gene matches: 16. CDR3 sequence (DNA): TGTGCCAGCAGTTACAGGGGGTTTACCCCCAAAGAGAACACTGAAGCTTTCTTT. Translated: CASSYRGFTPKENTEAFF.

V is TRBV21-1 and J is TRBJ1-1. TRBV21-1 is marked as a pseudogene. This CDR3 region has 12 residues. CDR3 in amino acids: CALSNYGPEAFF. The CDR3 DNA is TGTGCCCTGTCGAACTATGGCCCTGAAGCTTTCTTT.

This clone was found once. This chain links TRBV5-4 with TRBJ2-7; perhaps TRBD1 as D (6 bases). V gave up 1 base and J gave up 4 bases, with 12 bases separating them. CDR3 size: 14 residues. The germline CDR1 and CDR2 sequences are SGHNT and YYREEE (reference sequence). CDR3 loop: CASSLQTGPYEQYF. CDR3 bases: TGTGCCAGCAGCTTGCAAACAGGGCCTTACGAGCAGTACTTC.

The chain joins TRBV6-1 to TRBJ1-2; D might be TRBD1 (6 bases). Germline V CDR1 and CDR2: MNHNS, SASEGT. The V gene lost 5 bases and the J gene lost 7 bases, with 17 bases spanning the gap. The CDR3 is 14 residues long. CDR3 protein: CASSFAQGRGGYTF. In nucleotides, the CDR3 is TGTGCCAGCAGTTTTGCTCAGGGGAGGGGTGGCTACACCTTC.

The rearrangement joins TRBV19 to TRBJ1-5, with unresolved D. This CDR3 comprises 14 residues. The V gene's germline CDR1 is LNHDA and CDR2 SQIVND (reference sequence). V lost 9 bases and J 0 bases, leaving 12 bases between the germline ends. CDR3 residues: CASRNSYSNQPQHF. CDR3 coding DNA: TGTGCCAGCCGCAACAGTTATAGCAATCAGCCCCAGCATTTT.

The chain recombines TRBV5-1 with TRBJ1-2, with TRBD1 matching 11 bases. CDR1 SGHRS and CDR2 YFSETQ come from the germline V gene. The junction had 8 bases not matched to a gene; V was cut back by 7 bases and J by 3 bases. The CDR3 contains 15 residues. CDR3 coding DNA: TGCGCCAGCTCCGGACGGGACAGGGGGGACTATGGCTACACCTTC. Residues: CASSGRDRGDYGYTF.

The chain joins TRBV7-2 to TRBJ1-1; no definite D call. V lost 5 bases, J lost 4 bases, and 8 bases lay in between. The germline gives CDR1 SGHTA, CDR2 FQGNSA. The CDR3 sequence is 12 residues long. As DNA, the CDR3 is TGTGCCAGCAGCCCGGATGCCACTGAAGCTTTCTTT. Protein product: CASSPDATEAFF.

The CDR3 DNA reads TGTGCCAGCAGCTCAAATAGCGGGGGGTCGGGTACGCAGTATTTT. This codes for CASSSNSGGSGTQYF. The gene calls are TRBV7-9 and TRBJ2-3; TRBD2 aligns across 10 bases. V lost 4 bases and J lost 8; bases outside the gene matches: 9. CDR1 SEHNR and CDR2 FQNEAQ come from the germline V gene (reference sequence). This CDR3 has 15 amino acids.

CDR3 coding DNA: TGTGCCAGTAGTATTAGAACAGCTCAAGAGACCCAGTACTTC. Amino acid sequence: CASSIRTAQETQYF. V usage is TRBV19 and J usage is TRBJ2-5; D remains ambiguous. This CDR3 contains 14 residues. Between the trimmed V and J ends, which lost 3 bases and 2 bases, there was a span of 10 bases. Looked up from germline, CDR1 is LNHDA and CDR2 is SQIVND (reference sequence). Full variable domain (rest looked up from reference TRBV19 and TRBJ2-5): DGGITQSPKYLFRKEGQNVTLSCEQNLNHDAMYWYRQDPGQGLRLIYYSQIVNDFQKGDIAEGYSVSREKKESFPLTVTSAQKNPTAFYLCASSIRTAQETQYFGPGTRLLVL.

The chain is built from TRBV20-1 and TRBJ1-2; TRBD1 might be the D (5 bases). V was pared by 6 bases and J by 8 bases, with 13 bases between. Germline V gene sequence: CDR1 DFQATT, CDR2 SNEGSKA (reference sequence). This CDR3 is 11 amino acids long. The CDR3 coding sequence is TGCAGTGCCCAATCAGGGCCCGGCTACACCTTC. Translating it yields CSAQSGPGYTF.

The V gene is TRBV9, the J gene TRBJ2-5, with D perhaps matching TRBD1 (8 bases). The CDR3 has 15 amino acids. The V and J ends lost 4 bases and 4 bases respectively, with 17 bases between them. Per the germline V gene, CDR1 is SGDLS and CDR2 is YYNGEE. CDR3 region: CASSPRTGTTETQYF. As DNA, the CDR3 is TGTGCCAGCAGCCCCCGGACAGGGACTACAGAGACCCAGTACTTC. Full variable domain (rest looked up from reference TRBV9 and TRBJ2-5): DSGVTQTPKHLITATGQRVTLRCSPRSGDLSVYWYQQSLDQGLQFLIQYYNGEERAKGNILERFSAQQFPDLHSELNLSSLELGDSALYFCASSPRTGTTETQYFGPGTRLLVL.

This sequence joins TRBV19 and TRBJ1-1; 7 bases are a match to TRBD1. This CDR3 is built from 14 residues. V dropped 11 bases and J dropped 4; count of bases not matched to a gene: 13. Germline values: CDR1 LNHDA, CDR2 SQIVND (reference sequence). CDR3 protein: CASKLGPGGTEAFF. For the CDR3, the DNA is TGTGCCTCTAAGTTGGGGCCAGGGGGCACTGAAGCTTTCTTT.